This TCR beta chain was captured by sequencing in a study of blood T cell repertoires in COVID-19. Trimming pared 5 bases from V and 2 bases from J, leaving 13 bases between. The CDR3 extends over 13 amino acids. CDR1 is GTSNPN, CDR2 SVGIG, per germline (reference sequence). Generated by immunoSEQ multiplex PCR, the TCRdb table keeps only in-frame clones and is missing some. The sample gives about 48,000 clones, around nine tenths of which show up once; approximately 30% is in the top ten. The rearrangement links TRBV30 to TRBJ2-7, with D perhaps matching TRBD2 (6 bases). This TCR was sampled from a woman older than 75 with acute or convalescent COVID-19. The source material was peripheral blood. The CDR3 sequence is CAWARDWAYEQYF. In DNA, the CDR3 is TGTGCCTGGGCCCGGGACTGGGCCTACGAGCAGTACTTC.